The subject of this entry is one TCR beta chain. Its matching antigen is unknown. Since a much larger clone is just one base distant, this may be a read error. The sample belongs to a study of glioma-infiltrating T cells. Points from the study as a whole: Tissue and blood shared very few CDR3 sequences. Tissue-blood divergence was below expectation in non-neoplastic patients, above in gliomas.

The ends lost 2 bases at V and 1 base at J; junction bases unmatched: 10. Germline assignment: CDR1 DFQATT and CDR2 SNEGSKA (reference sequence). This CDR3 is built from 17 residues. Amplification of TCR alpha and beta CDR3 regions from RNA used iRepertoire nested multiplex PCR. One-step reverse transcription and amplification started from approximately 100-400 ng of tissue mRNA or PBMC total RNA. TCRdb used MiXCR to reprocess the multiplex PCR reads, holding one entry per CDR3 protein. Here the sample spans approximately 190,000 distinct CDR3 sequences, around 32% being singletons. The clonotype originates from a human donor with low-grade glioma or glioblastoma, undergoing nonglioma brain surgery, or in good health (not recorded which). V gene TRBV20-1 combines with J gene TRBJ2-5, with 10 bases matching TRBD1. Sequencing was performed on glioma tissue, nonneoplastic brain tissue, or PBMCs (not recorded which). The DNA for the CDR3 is TGCAGTGCTAGATATCCTTACTGGACAGGGGGCCAAGAGACCCAGTACTTC. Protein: CSARYPYWTGGQETQYF.